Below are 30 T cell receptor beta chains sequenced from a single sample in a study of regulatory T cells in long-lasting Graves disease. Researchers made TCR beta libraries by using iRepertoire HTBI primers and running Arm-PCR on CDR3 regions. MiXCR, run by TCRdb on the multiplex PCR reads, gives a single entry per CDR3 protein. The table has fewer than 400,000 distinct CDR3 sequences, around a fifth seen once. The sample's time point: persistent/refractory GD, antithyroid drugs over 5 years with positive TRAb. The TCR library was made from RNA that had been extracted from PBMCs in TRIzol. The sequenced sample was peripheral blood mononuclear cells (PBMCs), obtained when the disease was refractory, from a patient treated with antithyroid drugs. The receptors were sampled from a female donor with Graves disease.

CDR3 bases: TGTGCCACCAGTGATACCGGGTCCCCGTTAGGATCTGGGGCCAACGTCCTGACTTTC. It codes for CATSDTGSPLGSGANVLTF. This sequence joins TRBV24-1 and TRBJ2-6; D gene ambiguous. Trimming shortened V by 3 bases and J by 1 base, and 18 bases separated the two germline ends. Germline V gene data show CDR1 as KGHDR and CDR2 as SFDVKD. The CDR3 contains 19 residues.

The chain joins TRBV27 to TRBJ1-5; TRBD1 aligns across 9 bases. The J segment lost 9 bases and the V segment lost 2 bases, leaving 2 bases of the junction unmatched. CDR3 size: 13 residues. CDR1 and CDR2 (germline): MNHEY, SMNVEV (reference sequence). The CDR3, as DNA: TGTGCCAGCAGTTTAGGGACAGGGTTGCCCCAGCATTTT. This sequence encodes CASSLGTGLPQHF.

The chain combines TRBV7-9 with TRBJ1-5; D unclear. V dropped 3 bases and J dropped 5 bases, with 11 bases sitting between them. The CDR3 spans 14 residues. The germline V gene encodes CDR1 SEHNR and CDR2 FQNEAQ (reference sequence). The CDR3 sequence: CASSFDTIDQPQHF. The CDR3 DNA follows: TGTGCCAGCAGCTTCGACACTATTGATCAGCCCCAGCATTTT.

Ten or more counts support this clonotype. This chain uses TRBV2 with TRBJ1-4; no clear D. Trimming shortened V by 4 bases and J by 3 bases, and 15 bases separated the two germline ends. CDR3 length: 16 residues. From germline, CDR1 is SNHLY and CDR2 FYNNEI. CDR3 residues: CASSGHEGSANEKLFF. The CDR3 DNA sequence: TGTGCCAGCAGTGGCCACGAAGGTTCAGCTAATGAAAAACTGTTTTTT.

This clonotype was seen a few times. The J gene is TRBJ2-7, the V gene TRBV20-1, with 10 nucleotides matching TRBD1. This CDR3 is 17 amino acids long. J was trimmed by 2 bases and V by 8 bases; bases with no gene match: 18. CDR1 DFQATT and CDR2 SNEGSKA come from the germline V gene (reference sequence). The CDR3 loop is CSSVGTGTGVNPYEQYF. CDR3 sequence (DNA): TGCAGTAGTGTAGGCACCGGGACAGGGGTCAATCCCTACGAGCAGTACTTC.

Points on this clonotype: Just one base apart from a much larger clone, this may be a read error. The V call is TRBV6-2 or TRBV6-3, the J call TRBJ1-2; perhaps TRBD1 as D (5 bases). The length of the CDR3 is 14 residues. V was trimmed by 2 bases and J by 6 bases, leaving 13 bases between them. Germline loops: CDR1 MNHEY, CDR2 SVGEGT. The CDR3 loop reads CASSYGSQGHGYTF. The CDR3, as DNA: TGTGCCAGCAGTTACGGCTCTCAGGGACATGGCTACACCTTC.

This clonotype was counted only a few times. This chain's CDR3 is CASSYTGGGRGREKLFF. CDR3 nucleotides: TGTGCCAGCAGCTACACCGGCGGGGGGAGGGGGCGGGAAAAACTGTTTTTT. The chain joins TRBV7-2 to TRBJ1-4, with 7 bases lining up with TRBD1. V lost 4 bases, J lost 8 bases, and 16 bases stayed unmatched. Germline loops: CDR1 SGHTA, CDR2 FQGNSA. CDR3 size: 17 residues.

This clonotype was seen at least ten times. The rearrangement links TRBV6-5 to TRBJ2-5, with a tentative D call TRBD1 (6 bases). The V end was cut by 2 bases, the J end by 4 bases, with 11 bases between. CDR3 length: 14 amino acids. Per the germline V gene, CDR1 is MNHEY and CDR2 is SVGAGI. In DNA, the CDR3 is TGTGCCAGCAGTTACGCCTTCAGGGGAGAGACCCAGTACTTC. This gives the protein CASSYAFRGETQYF.

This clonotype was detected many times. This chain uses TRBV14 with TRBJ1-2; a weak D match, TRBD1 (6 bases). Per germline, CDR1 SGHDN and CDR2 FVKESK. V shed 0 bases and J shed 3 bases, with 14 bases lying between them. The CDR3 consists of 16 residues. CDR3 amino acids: CASSQDGQGLYYGYTF. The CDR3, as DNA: TGTGCCAGCAGCCAAGATGGGCAGGGGTTATACTATGGCTACACCTTC.

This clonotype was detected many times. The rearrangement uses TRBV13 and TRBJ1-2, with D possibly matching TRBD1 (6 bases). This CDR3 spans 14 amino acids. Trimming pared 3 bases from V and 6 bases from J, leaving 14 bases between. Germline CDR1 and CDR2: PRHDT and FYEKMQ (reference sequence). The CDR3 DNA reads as TGTGCCAGCAGCTTGCGTCAGGGGATAAATGGCTACACCTTC. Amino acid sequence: CASSLRQGINGYTF. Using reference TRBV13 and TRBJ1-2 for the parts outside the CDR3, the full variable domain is AAGVIQSPRHLIKEKRETATLKCYPIPRHDTVYWYQQGPGQDPQFLISFYEKMQSDKGSIPDRFSAQQFSDYHSELNMSSLELGDSALYFCASSLRQGINGYTFGSGTRLTVV.

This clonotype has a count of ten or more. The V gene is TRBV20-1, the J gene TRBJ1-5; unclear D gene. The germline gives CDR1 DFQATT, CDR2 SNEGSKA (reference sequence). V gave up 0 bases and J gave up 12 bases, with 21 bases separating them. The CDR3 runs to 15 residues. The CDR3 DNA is TGCAGTGCTAGAGATAACGGGCAGCGCCTGGAGGGCCAGCATTTT. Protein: CSARDNGQRLEGQHF.

CDR3 DNA: TGTGCCAGCGAGCCTAGCGAGAACACCGGGGAGCTGTTTTTT. Its translation: CASEPSENTGELFF. This chain connects TRBV6-1 to TRBJ2-2; possibly TRBD2 for D (6 bases). CDR1 is MNHNS, CDR2 SASEGT, per germline. V lost 8 bases to trimming and J lost 1 base, with 11 bases between them. There are 14 residues in the CDR3.

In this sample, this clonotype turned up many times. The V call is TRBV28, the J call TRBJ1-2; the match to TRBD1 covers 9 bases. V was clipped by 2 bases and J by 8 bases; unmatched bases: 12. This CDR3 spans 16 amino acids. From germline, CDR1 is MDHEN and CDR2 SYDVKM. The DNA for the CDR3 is TGTGCCAGCAGTTTAGACCCTGGCACAGGGGGCGGGGGCTACACCTTC. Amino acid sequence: CASSLDPGTGGGGYTF.

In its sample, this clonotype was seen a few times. CDR3 amino acids: CASKYRWEEPNTEAFF. The CDR3 nucleotides are TGTGCCAGCAAATATCGGTGGGAGGAGCCGAACACTGAAGCTTTCTTT. V gene TRBV6-1 combines with J gene TRBJ1-1; D not certain. Trimming shortened V by 7 bases and J by 1 base, and 19 bases separated the two germline ends. The CDR3 spans 16 residues. Germline assignment: CDR1 MNHNS and CDR2 SASEGT.

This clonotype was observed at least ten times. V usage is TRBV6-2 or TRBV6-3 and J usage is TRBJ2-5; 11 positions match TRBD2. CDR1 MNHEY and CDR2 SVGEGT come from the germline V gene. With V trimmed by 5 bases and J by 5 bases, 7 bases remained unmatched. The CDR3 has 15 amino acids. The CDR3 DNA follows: TGTGCCAGCAGTGACCCTAGCGGGGGGTTGGAGACCCAGTACTTC. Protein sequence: CASSDPSGGLETQYF.

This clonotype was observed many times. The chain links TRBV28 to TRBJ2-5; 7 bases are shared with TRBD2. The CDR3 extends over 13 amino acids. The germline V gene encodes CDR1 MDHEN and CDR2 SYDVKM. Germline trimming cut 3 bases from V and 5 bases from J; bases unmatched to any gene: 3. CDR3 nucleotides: TGTGCCAGCAGTTTGGGCGGGAGTGAGACCCAGTACTTC. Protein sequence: CASSLGGSETQYF.

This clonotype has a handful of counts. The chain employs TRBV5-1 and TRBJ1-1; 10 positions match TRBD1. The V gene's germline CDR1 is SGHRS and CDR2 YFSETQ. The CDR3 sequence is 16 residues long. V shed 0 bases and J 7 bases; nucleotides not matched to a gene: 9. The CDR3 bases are TGCGCCAGCAGCTTGGAGGGGACAGGGGCCAACCTTGAAGCTTTCTTT. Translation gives CASSLEGTGANLEAFF.

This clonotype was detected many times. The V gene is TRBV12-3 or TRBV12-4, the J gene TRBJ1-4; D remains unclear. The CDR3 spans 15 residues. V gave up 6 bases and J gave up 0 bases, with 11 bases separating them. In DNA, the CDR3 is TGTGCCAGCAGCCCCCCCCGGGCAACTAATGAAAAACTGTTTTTT. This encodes CASSPPRATNEKLFF.

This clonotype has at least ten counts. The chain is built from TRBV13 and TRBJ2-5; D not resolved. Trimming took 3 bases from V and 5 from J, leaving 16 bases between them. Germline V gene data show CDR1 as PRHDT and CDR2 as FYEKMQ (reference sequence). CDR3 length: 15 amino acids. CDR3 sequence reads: CASSFISPDGETQYF. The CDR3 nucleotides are TGTGCCAGCAGCTTCATTTCCCCGGACGGGGAGACCCAGTACTTC.

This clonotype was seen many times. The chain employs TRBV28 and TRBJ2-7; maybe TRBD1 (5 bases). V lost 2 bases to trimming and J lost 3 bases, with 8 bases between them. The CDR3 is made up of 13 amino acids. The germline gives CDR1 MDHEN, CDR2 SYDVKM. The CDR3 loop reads CASSLGAFYEQYF. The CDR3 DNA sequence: TGTGCCAGCAGTTTAGGGGCGTTCTACGAGCAGTACTTC. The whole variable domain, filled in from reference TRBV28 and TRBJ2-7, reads DVKVTQSSRYLVKRTGEKVFLECVQDMDHENMFWYRQDPGLGLRLIYFSYDVKMKEKGDIPEGYSVSREKKERFSLILESASTNQTSMYLCASSLGAFYEQYFGPGTRLTVT.

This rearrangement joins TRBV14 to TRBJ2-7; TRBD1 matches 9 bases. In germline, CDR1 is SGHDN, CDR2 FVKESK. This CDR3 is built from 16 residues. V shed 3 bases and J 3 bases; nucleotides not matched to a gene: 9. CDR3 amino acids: CASSQNPGQGFYEQYF. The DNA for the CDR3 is TGTGCCAGCAGCCAGAACCCGGGACAGGGTTTCTACGAGCAGTACTTC.

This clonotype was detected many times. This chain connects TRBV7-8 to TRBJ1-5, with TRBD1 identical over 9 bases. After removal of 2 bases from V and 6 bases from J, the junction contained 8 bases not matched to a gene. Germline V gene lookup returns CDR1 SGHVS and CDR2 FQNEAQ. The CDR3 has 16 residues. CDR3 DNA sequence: TGTGCCAGCAGCTTATTAGACAGGGGGATAAGTCAGCCCCAGCATTTT. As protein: CASSLLDRGISQPQHF.

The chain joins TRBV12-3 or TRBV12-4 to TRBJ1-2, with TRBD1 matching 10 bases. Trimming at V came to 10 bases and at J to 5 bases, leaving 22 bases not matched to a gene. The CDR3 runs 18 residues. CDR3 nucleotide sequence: TGTGCCACCTCCTCCATTGGGGAGTGGGACAGGGGAGGTTATGGCTACACCTTC. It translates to CATSSIGEWDRGGYGYTF.

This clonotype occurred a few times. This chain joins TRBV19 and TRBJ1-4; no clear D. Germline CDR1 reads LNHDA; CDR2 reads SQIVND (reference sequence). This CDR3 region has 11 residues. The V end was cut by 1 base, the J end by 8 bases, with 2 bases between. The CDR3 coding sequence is TGTGCCAGTAGTATAGCCGAAAAACTGTTTTTT. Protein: CASSIAEKLFF.

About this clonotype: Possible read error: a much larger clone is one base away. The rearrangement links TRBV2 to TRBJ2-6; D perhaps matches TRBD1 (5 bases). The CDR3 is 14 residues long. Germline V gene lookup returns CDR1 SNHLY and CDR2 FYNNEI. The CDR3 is CASNHVLGASVLTF. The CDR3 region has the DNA TGTGCCAGCAATCACGTTCTTGGGGCCAGCGTCCTGACTTTC. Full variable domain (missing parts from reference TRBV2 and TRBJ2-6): EPEVTQTPSHQVTQMGQEVILRCVPISNHLYFYWYRQILGQKVEFLVSFYNNEISEKSEIFDDQFSVERPDGSNFTLKIRSTKLEDSAMYFCASNHVLGASVLTFGAGSRLTVL.

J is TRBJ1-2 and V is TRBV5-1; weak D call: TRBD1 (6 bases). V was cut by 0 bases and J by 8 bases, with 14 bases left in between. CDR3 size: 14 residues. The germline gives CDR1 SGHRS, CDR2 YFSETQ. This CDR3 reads CASSLELGAKGYTF. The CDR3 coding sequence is TGCGCCAGCAGCTTGGAACTGGGGGCGAAAGGCTACACCTTC.

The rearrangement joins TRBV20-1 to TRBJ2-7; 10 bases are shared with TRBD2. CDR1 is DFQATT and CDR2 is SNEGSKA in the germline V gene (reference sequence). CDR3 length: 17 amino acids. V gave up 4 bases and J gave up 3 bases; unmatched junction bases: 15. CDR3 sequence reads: CSATPLAGVKGGYEQYF. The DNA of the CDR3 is TGCAGTGCTACTCCCCTAGCGGGAGTGAAGGGGGGCTACGAGCAGTACTTC.

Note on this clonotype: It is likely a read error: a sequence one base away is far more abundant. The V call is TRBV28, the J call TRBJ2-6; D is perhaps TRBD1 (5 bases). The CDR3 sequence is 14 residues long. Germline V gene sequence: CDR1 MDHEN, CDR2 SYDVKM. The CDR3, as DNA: TGTGCCAGCAGCTCCCCCCCTGGGGCCAACGTCCCGACTTTC. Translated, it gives CASSSPPGANVPTF.

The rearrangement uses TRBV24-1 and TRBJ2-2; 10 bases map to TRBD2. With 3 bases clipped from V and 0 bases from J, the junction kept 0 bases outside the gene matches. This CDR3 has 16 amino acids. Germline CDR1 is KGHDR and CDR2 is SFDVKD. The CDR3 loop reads CATSDSGRANTGELFF. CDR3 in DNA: TGTGCCACCAGTGATAGCGGGAGGGCGAACACCGGGGAGCTGTTTTTT.

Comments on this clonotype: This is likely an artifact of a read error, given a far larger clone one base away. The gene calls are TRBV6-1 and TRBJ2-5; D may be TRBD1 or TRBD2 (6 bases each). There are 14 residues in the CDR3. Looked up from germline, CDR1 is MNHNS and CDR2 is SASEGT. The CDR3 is CASTTFGGQGTQYF. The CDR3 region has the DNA TGTGCCAGCACCACTTTCGGGGGACAAGGGACCCAGTACTTC.